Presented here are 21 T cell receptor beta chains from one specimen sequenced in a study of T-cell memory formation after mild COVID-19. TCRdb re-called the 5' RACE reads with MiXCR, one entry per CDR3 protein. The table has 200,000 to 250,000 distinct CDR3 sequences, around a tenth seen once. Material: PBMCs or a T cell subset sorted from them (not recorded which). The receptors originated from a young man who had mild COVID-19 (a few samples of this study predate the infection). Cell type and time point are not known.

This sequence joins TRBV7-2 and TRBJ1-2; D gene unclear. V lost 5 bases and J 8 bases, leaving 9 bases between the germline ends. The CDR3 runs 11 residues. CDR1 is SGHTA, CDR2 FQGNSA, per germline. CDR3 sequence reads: CASSPGPGYTF. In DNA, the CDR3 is TGTGCCAGCAGCCCTGGTCCCGGCTACACCTTC.

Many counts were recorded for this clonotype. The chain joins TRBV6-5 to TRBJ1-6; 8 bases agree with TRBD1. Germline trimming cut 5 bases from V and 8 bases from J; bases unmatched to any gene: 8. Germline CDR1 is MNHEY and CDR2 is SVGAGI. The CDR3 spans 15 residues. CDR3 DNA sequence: TGTGCCAGCAGTAGGACAGGGTTCCAAGATTCACCCCTCCACTTT. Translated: CASSRTGFQDSPLHF.

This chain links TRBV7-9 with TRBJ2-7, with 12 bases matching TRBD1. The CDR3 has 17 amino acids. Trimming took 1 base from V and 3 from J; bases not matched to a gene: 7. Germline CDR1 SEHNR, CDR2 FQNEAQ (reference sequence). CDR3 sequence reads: CASSLDGTGGTRYEQYF. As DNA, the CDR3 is TGTGCCAGCAGCTTAGACGGGACAGGGGGCACCCGCTACGAGCAGTACTTC.

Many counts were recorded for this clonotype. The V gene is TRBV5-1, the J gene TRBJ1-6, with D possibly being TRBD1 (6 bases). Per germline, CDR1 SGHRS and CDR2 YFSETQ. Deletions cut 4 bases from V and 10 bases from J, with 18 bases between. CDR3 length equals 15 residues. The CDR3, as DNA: TGCGCCAGCAGCCCACAGGGCCTGGGACAATCACCCCTCCACTTT. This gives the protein CASSPQGLGQSPLHF.

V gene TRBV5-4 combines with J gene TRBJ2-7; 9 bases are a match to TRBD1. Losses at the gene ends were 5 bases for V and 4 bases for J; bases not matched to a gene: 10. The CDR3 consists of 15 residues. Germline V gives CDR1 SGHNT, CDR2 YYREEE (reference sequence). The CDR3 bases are TGTGCCAGCAGACAAGCCGGGACAGGGACGTACGAGCAGTACTTC. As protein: CASRQAGTGTYEQYF.

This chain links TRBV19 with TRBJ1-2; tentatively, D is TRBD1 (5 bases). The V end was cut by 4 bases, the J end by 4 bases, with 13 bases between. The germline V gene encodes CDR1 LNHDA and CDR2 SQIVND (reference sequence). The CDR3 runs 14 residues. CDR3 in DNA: TGTGCCAGTAGTAGGCGAAGACAGCTCTATGGCTACACCTTC. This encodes CASSRRRQLYGYTF. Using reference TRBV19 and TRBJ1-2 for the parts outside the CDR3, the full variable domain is DGGITQSPKYLFRKEGQNVTLSCEQNLNHDAMYWYRQDPGQGLRLIYYSQIVNDFQKGDIAEGYSVSREKKESFPLTVTSAQKNPTAFYLCASSRRRQLYGYTFGSGTRLTVV.

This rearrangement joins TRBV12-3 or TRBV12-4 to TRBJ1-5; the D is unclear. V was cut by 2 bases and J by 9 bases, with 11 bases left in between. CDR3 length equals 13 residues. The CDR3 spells CASSLHGTGPQHF. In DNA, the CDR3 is TGTGCCAGCAGTTTACACGGAACGGGGCCCCAGCATTTT.

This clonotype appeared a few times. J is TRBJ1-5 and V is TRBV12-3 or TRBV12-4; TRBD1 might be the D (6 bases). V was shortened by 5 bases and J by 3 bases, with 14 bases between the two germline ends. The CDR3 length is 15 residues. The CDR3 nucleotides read TGTGCCAGCAGTGAAGGGGGTTTTAACAATCAGCCCCAGCATTTT. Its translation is CASSEGGFNNQPQHF.

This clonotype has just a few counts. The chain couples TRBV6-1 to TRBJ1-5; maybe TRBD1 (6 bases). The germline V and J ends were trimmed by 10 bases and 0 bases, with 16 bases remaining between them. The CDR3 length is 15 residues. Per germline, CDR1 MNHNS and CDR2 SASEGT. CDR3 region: CATWRGGGSNQPQHF. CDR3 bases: TGTGCCACCTGGCGAGGGGGTGGTAGCAATCAGCCCCAGCATTTT.

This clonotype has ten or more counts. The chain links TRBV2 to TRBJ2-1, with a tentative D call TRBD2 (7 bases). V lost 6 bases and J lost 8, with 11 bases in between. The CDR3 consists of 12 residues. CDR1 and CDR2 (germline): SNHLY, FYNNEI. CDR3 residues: CASRRGGDEQFF. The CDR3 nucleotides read TGTGCCAGCAGGAGGGGGGGGGATGAGCAGTTCTTC. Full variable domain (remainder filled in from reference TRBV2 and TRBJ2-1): EPEVTQTPSHQVTQMGQEVILRCVPISNHLYFYWYRQILGQKVEFLVSFYNNEISEKSEIFDDQFSVERPDGSNFTLKIRSTKLEDSAMYFCASRRGGDEQFFGPGTRLTVL.

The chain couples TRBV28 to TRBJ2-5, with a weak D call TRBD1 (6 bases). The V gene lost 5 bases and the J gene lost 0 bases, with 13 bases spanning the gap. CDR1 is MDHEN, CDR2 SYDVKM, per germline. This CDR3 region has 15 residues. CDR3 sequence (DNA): TGTGCCAGCAGTCCCTTGCAGGGGTACCAAGAGACCCAGTACTTC. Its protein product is CASSPLQGYQETQYF.

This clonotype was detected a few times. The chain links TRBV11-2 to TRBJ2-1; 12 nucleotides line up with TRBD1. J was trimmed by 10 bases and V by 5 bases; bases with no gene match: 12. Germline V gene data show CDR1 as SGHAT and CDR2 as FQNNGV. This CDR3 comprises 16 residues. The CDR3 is CASSLLPGQGAGEQFF. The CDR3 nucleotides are TGTGCCAGCAGCCTTTTACCGGGACAGGGGGCTGGGGAGCAGTTCTTC.

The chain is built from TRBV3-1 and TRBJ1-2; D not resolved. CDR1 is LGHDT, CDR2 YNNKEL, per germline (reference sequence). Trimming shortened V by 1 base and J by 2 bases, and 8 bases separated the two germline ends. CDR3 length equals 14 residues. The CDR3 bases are TGTGCCAGCAGCCAAGGTTCCATCAACTATGGCTACACCTTC. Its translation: CASSQGSINYGYTF.

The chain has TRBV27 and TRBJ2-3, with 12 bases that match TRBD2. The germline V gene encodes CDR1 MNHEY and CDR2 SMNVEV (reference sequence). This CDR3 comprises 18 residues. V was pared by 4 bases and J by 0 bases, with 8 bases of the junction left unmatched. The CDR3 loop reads CASSSRLAGAPSTDTQYF. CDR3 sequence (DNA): TGTGCCAGCAGTTCCCGACTAGCGGGGGCCCCTAGCACAGATACGCAGTATTTT.

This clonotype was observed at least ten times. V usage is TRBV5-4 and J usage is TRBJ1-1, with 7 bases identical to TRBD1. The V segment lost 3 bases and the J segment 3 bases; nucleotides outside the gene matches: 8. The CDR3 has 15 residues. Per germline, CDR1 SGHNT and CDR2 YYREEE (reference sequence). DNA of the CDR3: TGTGCCAGCAGCTCCCTGGCAGGGGGATACACTGAAGCTTTCTTT. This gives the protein CASSSLAGGYTEAFF.

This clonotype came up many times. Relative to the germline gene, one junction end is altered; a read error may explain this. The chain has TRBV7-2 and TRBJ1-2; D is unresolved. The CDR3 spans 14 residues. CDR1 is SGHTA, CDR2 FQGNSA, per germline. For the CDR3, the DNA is TGTGCCAGCACCTTAGGACGGCGAAACTATGGCTACACCTTC. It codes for CASTLGRRNYGYTF.

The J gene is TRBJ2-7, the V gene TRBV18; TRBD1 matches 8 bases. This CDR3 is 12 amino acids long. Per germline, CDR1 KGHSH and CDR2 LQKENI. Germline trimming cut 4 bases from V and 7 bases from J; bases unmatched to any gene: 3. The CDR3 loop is CASSQDRDEQYF. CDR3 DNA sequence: TGTGCCAGCTCACAGGACAGGGATGAGCAGTACTTC.

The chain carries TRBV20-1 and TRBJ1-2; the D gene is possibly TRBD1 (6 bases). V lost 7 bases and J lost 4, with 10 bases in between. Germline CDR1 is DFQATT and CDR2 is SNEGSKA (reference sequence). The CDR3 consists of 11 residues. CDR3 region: CSVRTVYGYTF. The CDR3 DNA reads TGCAGTGTTCGGACAGTCTATGGCTACACCTTC.

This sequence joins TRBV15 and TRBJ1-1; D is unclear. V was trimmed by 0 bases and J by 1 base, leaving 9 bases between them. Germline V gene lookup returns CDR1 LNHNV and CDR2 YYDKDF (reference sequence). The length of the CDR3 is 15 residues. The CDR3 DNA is TGTGCCACCAGCAGAGAGGGGTCTGGGAACACTGAAGCTTTCTTT. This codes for CATSREGSGNTEAFF.

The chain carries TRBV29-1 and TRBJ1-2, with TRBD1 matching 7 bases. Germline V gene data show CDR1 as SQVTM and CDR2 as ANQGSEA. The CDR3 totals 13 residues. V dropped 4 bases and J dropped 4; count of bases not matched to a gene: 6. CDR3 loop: CSVGWTGRYGYTF. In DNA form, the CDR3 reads TGCAGCGTTGGATGGACAGGACGCTATGGCTACACCTTC.

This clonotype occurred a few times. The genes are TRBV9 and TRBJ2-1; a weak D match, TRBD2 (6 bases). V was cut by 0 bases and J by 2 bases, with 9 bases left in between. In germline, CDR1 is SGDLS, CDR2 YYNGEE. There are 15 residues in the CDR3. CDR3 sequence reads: CASSVEEGPYNEQFF. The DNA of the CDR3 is TGTGCCAGCAGCGTAGAGGAGGGGCCCTACAATGAGCAGTTCTTC.